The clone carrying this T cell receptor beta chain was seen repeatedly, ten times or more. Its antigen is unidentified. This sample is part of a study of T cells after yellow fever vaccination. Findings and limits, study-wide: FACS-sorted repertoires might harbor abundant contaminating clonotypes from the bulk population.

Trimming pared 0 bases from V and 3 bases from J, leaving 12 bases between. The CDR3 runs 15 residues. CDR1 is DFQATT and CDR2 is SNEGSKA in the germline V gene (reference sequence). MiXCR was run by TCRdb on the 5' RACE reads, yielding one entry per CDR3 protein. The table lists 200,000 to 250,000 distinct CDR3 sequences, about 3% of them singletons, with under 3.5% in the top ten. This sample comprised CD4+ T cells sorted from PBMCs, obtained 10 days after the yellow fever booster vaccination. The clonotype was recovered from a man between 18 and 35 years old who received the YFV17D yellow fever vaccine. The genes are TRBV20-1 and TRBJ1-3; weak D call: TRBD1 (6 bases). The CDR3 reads CSARDSGGGGNTIYF. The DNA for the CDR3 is TGCAGTGCTAGAGATAGTGGGGGCGGTGGAAACACCATATATTTT.